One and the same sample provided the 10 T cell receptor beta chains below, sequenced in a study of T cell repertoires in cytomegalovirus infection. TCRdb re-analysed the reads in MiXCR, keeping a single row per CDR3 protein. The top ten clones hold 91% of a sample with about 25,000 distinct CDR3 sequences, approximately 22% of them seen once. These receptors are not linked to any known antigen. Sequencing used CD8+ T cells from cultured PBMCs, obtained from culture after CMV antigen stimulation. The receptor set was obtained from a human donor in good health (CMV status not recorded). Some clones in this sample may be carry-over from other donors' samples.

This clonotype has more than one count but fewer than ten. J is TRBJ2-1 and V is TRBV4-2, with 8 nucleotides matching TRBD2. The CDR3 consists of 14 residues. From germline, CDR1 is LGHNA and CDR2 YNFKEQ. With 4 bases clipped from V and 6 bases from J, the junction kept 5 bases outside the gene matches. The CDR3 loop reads CASSPGGAGNEQFF. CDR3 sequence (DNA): TGTGCCAGCAGCCCCGGGGGGGCCGGCAATGAGCAGTTCTTC.

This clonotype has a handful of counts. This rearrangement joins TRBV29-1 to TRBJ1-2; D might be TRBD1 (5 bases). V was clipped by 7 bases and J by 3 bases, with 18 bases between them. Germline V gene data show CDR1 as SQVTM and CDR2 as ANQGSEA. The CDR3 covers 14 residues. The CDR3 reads CSAEDDVRDYGYTF. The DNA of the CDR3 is TGCAGCGCCGAGGACGATGTCAGGGACTATGGCTACACCTTC.

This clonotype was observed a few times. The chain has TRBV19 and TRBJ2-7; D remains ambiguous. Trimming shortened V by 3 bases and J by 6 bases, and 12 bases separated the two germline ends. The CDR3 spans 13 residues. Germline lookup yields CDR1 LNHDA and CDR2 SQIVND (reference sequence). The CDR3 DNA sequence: TGTGCCAGTAGTATGGTACGGACCGCCGAGCAGTACTTC. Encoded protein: CASSMVRTAEQYF.

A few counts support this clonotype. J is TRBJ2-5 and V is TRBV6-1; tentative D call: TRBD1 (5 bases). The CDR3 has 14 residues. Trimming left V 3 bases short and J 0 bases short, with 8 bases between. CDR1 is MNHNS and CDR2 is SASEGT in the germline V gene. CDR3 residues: CASSEGRDQETQYF. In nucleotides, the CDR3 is TGTGCCAGCAGTGAGGGGCGAGACCAAGAGACCCAGTACTTC.

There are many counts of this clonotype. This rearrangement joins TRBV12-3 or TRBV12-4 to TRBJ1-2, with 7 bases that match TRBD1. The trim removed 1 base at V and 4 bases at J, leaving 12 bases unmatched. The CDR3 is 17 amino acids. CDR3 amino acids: CASSLGVRTGETYGYTF. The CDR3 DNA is TGTGCCAGCAGTTTAGGGGTCAGGACAGGAGAAACCTATGGCTACACCTTC.

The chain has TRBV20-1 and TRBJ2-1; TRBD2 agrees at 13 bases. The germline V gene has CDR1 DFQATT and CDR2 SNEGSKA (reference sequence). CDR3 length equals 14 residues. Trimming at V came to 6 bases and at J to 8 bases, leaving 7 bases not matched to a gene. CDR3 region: CSAGTSGGGYEQFF. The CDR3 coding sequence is TGCAGTGCCGGTACTAGCGGGGGGGGGTATGAGCAGTTCTTC.

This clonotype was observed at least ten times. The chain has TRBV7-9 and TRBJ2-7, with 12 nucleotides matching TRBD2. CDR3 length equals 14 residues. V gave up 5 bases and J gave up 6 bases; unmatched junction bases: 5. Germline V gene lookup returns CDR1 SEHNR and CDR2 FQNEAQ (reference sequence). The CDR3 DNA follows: TGTGCCAGCAGCCCTCTAGCGGGGGGGCGCGAGCAGTACTTC. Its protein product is CASSPLAGGREQYF.

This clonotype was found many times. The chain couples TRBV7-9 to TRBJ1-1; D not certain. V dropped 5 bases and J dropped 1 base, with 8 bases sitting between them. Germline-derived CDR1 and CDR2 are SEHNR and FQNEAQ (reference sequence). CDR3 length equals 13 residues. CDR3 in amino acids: CASSRVWNTEAFF. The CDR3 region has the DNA TGTGCCAGCAGCCGGGTATGGAACACTGAAGCTTTCTTT. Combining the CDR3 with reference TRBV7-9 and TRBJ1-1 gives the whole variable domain DTGVSQNPRHKITKRGQNVTFRCDPISEHNRLYWYRQTLGQGPEFLTYFQNEAQLEKSRLLSDRFSAERPKGSFSTLEIQRTEQGDSAMYLCASSRVWNTEAFFGQGTRLTVV.

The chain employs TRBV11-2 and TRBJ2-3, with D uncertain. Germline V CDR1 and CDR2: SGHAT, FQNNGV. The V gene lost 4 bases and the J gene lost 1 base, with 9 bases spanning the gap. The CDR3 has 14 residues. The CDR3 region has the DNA TGTGCCAGCAGCTCCACGACCGGCACAGATACGCAGTATTTT. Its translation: CASSSTTGTDTQYF.

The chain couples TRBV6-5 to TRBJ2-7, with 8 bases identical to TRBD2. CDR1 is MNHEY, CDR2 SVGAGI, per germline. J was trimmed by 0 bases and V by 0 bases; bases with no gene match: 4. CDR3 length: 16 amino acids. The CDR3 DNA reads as TGTGCCAGCAGTTACTCGAGCGGGGGAAGCTCCTACGAGCAGTACTTC. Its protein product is CASSYSSGGSSYEQYF.